This TCR beta chain was recovered during a study of regulatory T cells in long-lasting Graves disease. Study-wide results and limits: Fewer public clonotypes were shared by new patients (just under 1,000) than by persistent patients (roughly 2,500). Persistent disease was associated with favored TRBV28 usage and with favored use of TRBJ1-2 and TRBJ2-5.

Stated time point: persistent/refractory GD, antithyroid drugs over 5 years with positive TRAb. PBMC RNA served as the TCR library source. Guidelines of the American Thyroid Association were used to diagnose Graves' disease. This clonotype was seen a handful of times. The antigen is unknown. Libraries of TCR beta came from iRepertoire HTBI primers plus Arm-PCR of CDR3 regions. In the source study's methods: Among the samples, 60 to 75 TRBV and around 15 TRBJ segments were identified. TCRdb independently ran MiXCR on the multiplex PCR reads; one entry per CDR3 protein. Clone size and V and J calls follow TCRdb, not the original study. The repertoire holds 300,000 to 350,000 distinct CDR3 sequences, 20% seen once, with less than 35% in the top ten. Germline-derived CDR1 and CDR2 are GTSNPN and SVGIG (reference sequence). Deletions cut 5 bases from V and 9 bases from J, with 20 bases between. The CDR3 runs to 15 residues.

The chain links TRBV30 to TRBJ1-6; weak D call: TRBD1 (5 bases). The sequence was obtained from a female donor with Graves disease. Sample: peripheral blood mononuclear cells (PBMCs), taken when the disease was refractory, from a patient treated with antithyroid drugs. The CDR3 here is CAWGMVGAEISPLHF. The CDR3 bases are TGTGCCTGGGGGATGGTTGGGGCGGAAATTTCACCCCTCCACTTT. Full variable domain (missing parts from reference TRBV30 and TRBJ1-6): SQTIHQWPATLVQPVGSPLSLECTVEGTSNPNLYWYRQAAGRGLQLLFYSVGIGQISSEVPQNLSASRPQDRQFILSSKKLLLSDSGFYLCAWGMVGAEISPLHFGNGTRLTVT.